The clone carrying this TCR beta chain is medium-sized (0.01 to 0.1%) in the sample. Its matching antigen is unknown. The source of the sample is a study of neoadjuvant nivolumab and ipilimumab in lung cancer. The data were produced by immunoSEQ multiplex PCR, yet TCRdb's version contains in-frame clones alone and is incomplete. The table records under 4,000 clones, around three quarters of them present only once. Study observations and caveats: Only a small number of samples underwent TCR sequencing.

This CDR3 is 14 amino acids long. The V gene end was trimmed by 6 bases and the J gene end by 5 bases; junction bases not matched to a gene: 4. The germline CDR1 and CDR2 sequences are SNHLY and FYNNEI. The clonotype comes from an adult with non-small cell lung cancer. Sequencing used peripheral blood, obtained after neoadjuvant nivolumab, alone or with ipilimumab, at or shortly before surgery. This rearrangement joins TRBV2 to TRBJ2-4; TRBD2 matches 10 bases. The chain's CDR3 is CASRPGTSENIQYF. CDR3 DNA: TGTGCCAGCAGGCCCGGGACTAGCGAAAACATTCAGTACTTC.